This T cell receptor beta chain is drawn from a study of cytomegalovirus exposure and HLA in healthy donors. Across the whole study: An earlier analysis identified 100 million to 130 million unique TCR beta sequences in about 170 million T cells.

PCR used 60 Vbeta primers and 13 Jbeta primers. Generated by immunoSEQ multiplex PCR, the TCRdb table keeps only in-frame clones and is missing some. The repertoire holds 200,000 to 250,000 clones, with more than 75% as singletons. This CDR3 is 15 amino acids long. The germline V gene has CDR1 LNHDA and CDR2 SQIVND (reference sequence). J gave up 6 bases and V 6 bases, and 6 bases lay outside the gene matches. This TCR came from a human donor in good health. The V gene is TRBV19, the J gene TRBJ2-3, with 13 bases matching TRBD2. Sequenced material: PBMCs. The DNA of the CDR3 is TGTGCCAGTAGAGGACTAGCGGGAGTTTTTGATACGCAGTATTTT. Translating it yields CASRGLAGVFDTQYF. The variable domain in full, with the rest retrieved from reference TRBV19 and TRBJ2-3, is DGGITQSPKYLFRKEGQNVTLSCEQNLNHDAMYWYRQDPGQGLRLIYYSQIVNDFQKGDIAEGYSVSREKKESFPLTVTSAQKNPTAFYLCASRGLAGVFDTQYFGPGTRLTVL.